This record concerns one T cell receptor (beta chain) sequence. Its specific antigen is unknown. No base quality values were provided; no much bigger clone lies one nucleotide off. The data are from a study of cytomegalovirus exposure and HLA in healthy donors (dated by TCRdb to about 2017). As for the study more broadly: An earlier analysis of about 530 of the donors reported 276 Gb of sequence data and around 100 million unique TCR beta sequences obtained from around 180 million T cells. The T cell repertoires of 700 or so subjects were profiled by immunosequencing and related to cytomegalovirus serostatus. Both class I and class II loci were covered by HLA typing, at four-digit resolution. To predict cytomegalovirus infection status, the study brought together high-throughput TCR immunosequencing, statistical association of individual TCRs with disease status, and machine learning. Because of strong linkage in the cohort, roughly 5 DR-DQ haplotypes were treated as single units for association and clustering. Every repertoire in the discovery cohort had been generated on one and the same sequencing platform. Of the roughly 400 genotyped donors, 65% to 90% fell in the genetic ancestry cluster associated with self-reported Caucasian donors. Alongside the repertoire data, information on donor age, sex, ethnicity and CMV serostatus was compiled. The later analysis used no new phenotypic data to find candidate immune exposures, relying instead on TCR beta sequences and their occurrence across donors. The study aimed to test whether signatures of past pathogen exposure could be identified by cataloging public T cell receptors. An earlier analysis of 587 of the donors used high-throughput TCR beta sequencing to judge whether each TCR beta V gene segment behaved as functional or pseudogenic. A separate validation cohort of roughly 120 different subjects was used in addition to the roughly 640-subject first cohort. A later genetic analysis took genome-wide SNP genotypes for 398 of the 666 donors and used that subset as a discovery cohort. A later analysis re-analyzed previously published TCR beta repertoires from 666 donors and added high-resolution HLA genotyping to study TCR occurrence patterns. On average, roughly 250,000 unique TCR beta nucleotide sequences were sequenced per donor among 300 to 500 genotyped donors of the cohort, with about 17% of those sequences being non-productive. An early release that covered 640 HLA-typed donors contained about 300 gigabases of sequencing data and some 87 million unique TCR sequences. The number of donors typed differed by locus, with 629-630 for A, B, C, DRB1 and DQB1, around 500 for DQA1, about 610 for DPA1, and 450 to 480 for DPB1.

Broad study findings and their caveats: It was suggested by the authors that the approach could potentially be generalized to other disease states and immunological phenotypes. A further reported finding was that TCR beta sequences accurately predicted the HLA-A and HLA-B alleles for most subjects in the first cohort. Broadly in line with IMGT annotations, most TCR beta V segments showed up in productive rearrangements about 90% or about 30% of the time in an earlier analysis of several hundred of the donors. Presence/absence analyses assumed roughly uniform sequencing depth across donors, an assumption that may not hold. Strong co-occurrence of HLA alleles, especially DR and DQ, made assigning TCR associations to individual alleles difficult. A later genetic analysis reported fewer N-insertions in productive TCRs among donors in an Asian-associated ancestry cluster than the roughly 700-donor mean. The cohort was sequenced for TCR beta chains only, and without alpha or paired-chain data the features that could be detected were limited. Most TCR sequences were observed very rarely across donors, whereas some public TCRs were present in many individuals. HLA typing was unavailable for some donors at each locus, so association tests used only the typed subset. The study gave a list of 150 to 200 TCR beta chains associated with cytomegalovirus. In vitro tests confirmed that a few of the cytomegalovirus-associated TCR beta chains recognize cytomegalovirus antigens. A later analysis reported that several top co-occurrence clusters appeared linked to parvovirus B19, influenza, CMV and Epstein-Barr virus. Seventeen rarely observed V segments, including chromosome 9 orphons, were excluded from the earlier analysis of approximately 500 of the donors because counts were too low. Linkage disequilibrium might explain the correlated functional status among segregating V segments, but an unknown experimental factor could not be excluded. Cytomegalovirus status was reported to be diagnosed by the classifier with high specificity and sensitivity in both the original and validation cohorts. A later analysis found that most CMV-associated TCR beta chains appeared HLA-restricted, with HLA associations seemingly driven largely by CMV exposure. Immune exposure information for the cohort was limited to CMV serostatus. According to a later analysis, TCR association rates differed among HLA loci, with DRB1 alleles showing the most associated TCRs and HLA-C alleles showing the fewest. V-gene and J-gene trimming of TCR beta chains was associated with a missense DCLRE1C variant in a later genetic analysis, and the association was replicated in an independent cohort. Specific HLA alleles were associated with 15,000 to 20,000 TCR beta sequences at a false discovery rate of 0.05 in a later analysis. The sequencing pipeline was judged likely to have produced a cluster of highly shared sequence variants as a technical artifact. Because the 87-base-pair reads could not distinguish some IMGT-functional V segments, including TRBV6-2 and TRBV6-3, those segments were excluded. Compared with equally common non-associated chains, HLA-associated TCR beta chains in a later analysis were more clonally expanded and had lower generation probabilities.

The cohort was made up of about 670 healthy bone marrow donors. At the time of sampling, all cohort members were nominally healthy, though unrecorded immune exposures were likely present. The donor was CMV seropositive and belonged to the group of about 290 seropositive cohort members. Every donor gave a peripheral blood sample, and the peripheral blood mononuclear cells from that sample were used for TCR beta sequencing. Genomic DNA was extracted from the blood cell samples with the Qiagen DNeasy Blood Extraction Kit. Taken from the germline V gene, the CDR1 and CDR2 loops are MNHNS and SASEGT. Taken from cysteine to phenylalanine, the CDR3 has 15 residues. Only CDR3 DNA is held: 45 bases, read in frame from base 1. The V end gives up 0 bases and the J end 11 bases, leaving 7 bases in the junction not matched to a gene. Receptors were amplified or captured by the immunoSEQ multiplex PCR assay. The multiplex PCR relied on a mix of 60 forward primers for TCR Vbeta segments and 13 reverse primers for TCR Jbeta segments. The CDR3 region of rearranged TCR beta genes was amplified from genomic DNA with a multiplex PCR assay. On the Illumina HiSeq System, the amplified TCR beta libraries were sequenced as 87-base-pair reads. In the paper's pipeline: Across the roughly 640 repertoires, a later analysis counted approximately 83 million unique TCR beta chains, roughly 11 million of which were shared by at least two donors. Raw reads were error-corrected and collapsed into unique sequences with a nearest-neighbor algorithm that merged closely related sequences to remove PCR and sequencing errors. CDR3 sequences were aligned to IMGT reference sequences to assign V, D and J gene segments. For a sequence to be retained, a match of at least six nucleotides to both a V gene segment and a J gene segment was required. Rearrangements were classified as productive when the CDR3 lacked stop codons and remained in frame with V and J, and all other rearrangements were classified as non-productive. Following IMGT convention, CDR3 was defined as the stretch from the second conserved V-encoded cysteine to the conserved J-encoded phenylalanine. The earlier analysis of about 560 of the donors excluded any sequence lacking an unambiguous match to a single V gene segment. In an earlier analysis of approximately 500 of the donors, a V segment was called functional when productive rearrangements were above 56.7%, and segregating when the standard deviation between donors exceeded 5%. A statistical classification framework was developed to diagnose cytomegalovirus status using the catalog of TCR beta chain sequences. In a later analysis, TCR nucleotide sequences were compared against IMGT/GENE-DB human TR gene sequences so that V and J genes could be assigned. The TCRdist pipeline was used in a later analysis to assign CDR3 sequences and most-parsimonious VDJ recombination scenarios. In a later analysis, each TCR beta chain was defined by its CDR3 amino acid sequence together with its V-gene family, and reads lacking a unique V-gene family were excluded. To address suspected cross-contamination and a sequencing artifact, a later analysis removed a few hundred highly shared, low-generation-probability nucleotide sequences. In a later analysis, a clonal expansion index was calculated for each public chain from normalized within-repertoire ranks of inferred template counts. A later analysis computed generation probabilities with a VDJ recombination model fitted to out-of-frame rearrangements, and checked the results against IGoR. In a later analysis, TCR-TCR, TCR-HLA and TCR-CMV co-occurrence was scored with hypergeometric tests, and a repertoire-size bias correction was applied to TCR pairs. To estimate false discovery rates, a later analysis permuted the HLA or CMV assignments 20 times. In a later analysis, co-occurring TCRs were grouped with DBSCAN, and TCRdist sequence similarity was added when clustering was performed within HLA-allele-positive subsets. Co-occurrence clustering excluded repertoires with fewer than 30,000 or more than 120,000 public chains, plus five with anomalous nucleotide sharing. The table comes from immuneACCESS by way of TCRdb, which keeps in-frame sequences with V and J called. Part of the clones is missing from these tables; in studies checked, under half for an unresolved V gene and the rest for unknown reasons. That table supplies the V and J calls and clone size; D and trimming were determined from the DNA. The sample contains 100,000 to 150,000 clones, under 85% of them found a single time. Of the sample, 5.8% is held by the ten largest clones.

Sequencing was performed on PBMCs. Here the chain combines TRBV6-1 and TRBJ2-4; TRBD1 aligns with 10 central bases. The origin of this receptor is a woman between 50 and 59 years old in good health and CMV-seropositive. For the CDR3, the sequence is CASSEAPGQGNLQYF. The DNA is TGTGCCAGCAGTGAAGCCCCGGGACAGGGGAACCTTCAGTACTTC.